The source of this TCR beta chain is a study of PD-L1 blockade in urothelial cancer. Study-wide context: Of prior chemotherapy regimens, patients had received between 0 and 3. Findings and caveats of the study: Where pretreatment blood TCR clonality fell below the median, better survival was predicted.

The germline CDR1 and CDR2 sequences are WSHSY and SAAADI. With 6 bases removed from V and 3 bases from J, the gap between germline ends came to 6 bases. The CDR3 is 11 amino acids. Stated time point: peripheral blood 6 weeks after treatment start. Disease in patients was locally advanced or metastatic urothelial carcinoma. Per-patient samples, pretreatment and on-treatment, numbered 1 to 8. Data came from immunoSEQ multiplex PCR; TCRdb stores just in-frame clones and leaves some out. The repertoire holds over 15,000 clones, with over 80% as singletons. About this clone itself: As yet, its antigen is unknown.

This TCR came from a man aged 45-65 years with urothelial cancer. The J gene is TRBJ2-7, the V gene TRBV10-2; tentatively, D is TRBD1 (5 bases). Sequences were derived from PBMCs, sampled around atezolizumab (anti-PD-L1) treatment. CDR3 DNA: TGCGCCAGCAGAGACAGCTACGAGCAGTACGTC. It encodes CASRDSYEQYV.